This is a list of T cell receptor beta chains from one sample in a study of blood T cell repertoires in COVID-19. The repertoire was sequenced with immunoSEQ multiplex PCR; TCRdb's copy has only in-frame clones and lacks some. The sample lists fewer than 450,000 clones; 88% were seen once. Input material: peripheral blood. These receptors were obtained from a woman between 50 and 59 years old with COVID-19, enrolled during active disease. The CDR3 runs from the conserved cysteine through the conserved F or W. The D gene is left open where the match is weak. Not all rows give a size; the values are once, few, many and, for expanded clones, a class.

>.|TRBJ1-1|TRBV6-5|.
CASTHSTENTEAFF
TGTGCCAGCACCCATTCGACAGAGAACACTGAAGCTTTCTTT
>.|TRBJ1-1|TRBV6-6|.
CASSQTGDTEAFF
TGTGCCAGCAGTCAAACGGGGGACACTGAAGCTTTCTTT
>.|TRBJ2-6|TRBV10-3|TRBD2
CATLGGRSGANVLTF
TGTGCCACCCTGGGAGGGCGCTCTGGGGCCAACGTCCTGACTTTC
>.|TRBJ2-7|TRBV4-1|TRBD1
CASSPGQGDEQYF
TGCGCCAGCAGCCCGGGACAGGGGGACGAGCAGTACTTC
>.|TRBJ2-7|TRBV7-7|.
CASSNPENYEQYF
TGTGCCAGCAGCAACCCAGAAAACTACGAGCAGTACTTC
>.|TRBJ2-4|TRBV28|.
CASSSRGADIQYF
TGTGCCAGCAGTTCTCGGGGGGCTGACATTCAGTACTTC
>.|TRBJ1-6|TRBV6-5|.
CASSSAPSGREDPLHF
TGTGCCAGCAGTTCCGCGCCCTCAGGGAGGGAAGATCCCCTCCACTTT
>once|TRBJ2-1|TRBV29-1|TRBD2
CSVRSPSGHNEQFF
TGCAGCGTTCGGTCCCCTAGCGGGCACAATGAGCAGTTCTTC
>.|TRBJ1-2|TRBV12-5|.
CASGLVHKEPNYGYTF
TGTGCTAGTGGTTTGGTACATAAGGAGCCCAACTATGGCTACACCTTC
>.|TRBJ2-3|TRBV5-6|.
CASSPGATFTDTQYF
TGTGCCAGCAGCCCAGGGGCCACGTTTACAGATACGCAGTATTTT
>.|TRBJ1-2|TRBV28|TRBD1
CASSFGQDYGYTF
TGTGCCAGCAGTTTTGGACAGGACTATGGCTACACCTTC
>.|TRBJ1-1|TRBV3-1/TRBV3-2|.
CASSLGGGLLAEAFF
TGTGCCAGCAGCCTAGGCGGGGGGCTTTTGGCTGAAGCTTTCTTT